The 29 T cell receptor beta chains in this list originate from one sample, sequenced in a study of blood T cell repertoires in COVID-19 (dated by TCRdb to the early 2020s). Libraries were made using the immunoSEQ multiplex PCR assay. The table comes from immuneACCESS by way of TCRdb, which keeps in-frame sequences with V and J called. Part of the clones is missing from these tables; in studies checked, under half for an unresolved V gene and the rest for unknown reasons. Within this sample are around 180,000 clones, with about four fifths of them counted one time only. The ten top clones hold under 12% of the sample. Sample: peripheral blood. The receptors were gathered from a woman aged 80 or over with active or convalescent COVID-19.

The chain is built from TRBV2 and TRBJ1-2; D gene ambiguous. V lost 0 bases and J lost 6, with 14 bases in between. Germline loops: CDR1 SNHLY, CDR2 FYNNEI. CDR3 length: 15 amino acids. This chain's CDR3 is CASSEAHGRADGYTF. The CDR3 DNA is TGTGCCAGCAGTGAAGCTCATGGGAGGGCGGATGGCTACACCTTC. The full variable domain, its missing parts supplied by reference TRBV2 and TRBJ1-2, is EPEVTQTPSHQVTQMGQEVILRCVPISNHLYFYWYRQILGQKVEFLVSFYNNEISEKSEIFDDQFSVERPDGSNFTLKIRSTKLEDSAMYFCASSEAHGRADGYTFGSGTRLTVV.

The CDR3: CATSSGVARITTSTDTQYF. The CDR3 DNA follows: TGTGCCACCAGCAGTGGCGTGGCGAGGATCACTACTAGCACAGATACGCAGTATTTT. The chain combines TRBV15 with TRBJ2-3; D remains ambiguous. Trimming shortened V by 3 bases and J by 0 bases, and 22 bases separated the two germline ends. In germline, CDR1 is LNHNV, CDR2 YYDKDF (reference sequence). There are 19 residues in the CDR3.

This chain connects TRBV10-2 to TRBJ2-3; 9 bases match TRBD2. V dropped 2 bases and J dropped 1; count of bases not matched to a gene: 4. CDR1 WSHSY and CDR2 SAAADI come from the germline V gene. The CDR3 runs to 16 residues. The chain's CDR3 is CASSENRGRGTDTQYF. CDR3 DNA: TGCGCCAGCAGTGAGAATCGCGGGAGGGGCACAGATACGCAGTATTTT.

The V and J genes are TRBV9 and TRBJ2-1, with 8 bases lining up with TRBD1. Germline values: CDR1 SGDLS, CDR2 YYNGEE. Trimming removed 3 bases from V and 5 bases from J; junction bases left unmatched: 4. CDR3 length: 14 residues. CDR3 protein: CASSDPTGDNEQFF. CDR3 in DNA: TGTGCCAGCAGCGACCCGACAGGGGACAATGAGCAGTTCTTC. Full variable domain (rest looked up from reference TRBV9 and TRBJ2-1): DSGVTQTPKHLITATGQRVTLRCSPRSGDLSVYWYQQSLDQGLQFLIQYYNGEERAKGNILERFSAQQFPDLHSELNLSSLELGDSALYFCASSDPTGDNEQFFGPGTRLTVL.

The chain combines TRBV6-1 with TRBJ2-3, with 7 bases aligning to TRBD2. The CDR3 has 17 residues. The J segment lost 5 bases and the V segment lost 2 bases, leaving 13 bases of the junction unmatched. Per germline, CDR1 MNHNS and CDR2 SASEGT. The DNA for the CDR3 is TGTGCCAGCAGTGAACAGGCGGCGCGGGAGCGGGGAGATACGCAGTATTTT. Translated, it gives CASSEQAARERGDTQYF.

The gene calls are TRBV15 and TRBJ1-4, with D tentatively TRBD1 (6 bases). CDR1 is LNHNV and CDR2 is YYDKDF in the germline V gene (reference sequence). This CDR3 spans 16 amino acids. Between the trimmed V and J ends, which lost 0 bases and 7 bases, there was a span of 15 bases. In nucleotides, the CDR3 is TGTGCCACCAGCAGAGATGGCGCGGGGGCAGGTGAAAAACTGTTTTTT. Encoded protein: CATSRDGAGAGEKLFF.

The chain has TRBV5-1 and TRBJ2-1, with D perhaps TRBD2 (7 bases). The germline V gene has CDR1 SGHRS and CDR2 YFSETQ. Trimming removed 9 bases from V and 6 bases from J, with 13 bases in between. The CDR3 spans 12 residues. The chain's CDR3 is CATKGGGNEQFF. CDR3 nucleotide sequence: TGCGCCACAAAGGGGGGGGGCAATGAGCAGTTCTTC.

This sequence joins TRBV13 and TRBJ2-3; 12 positions agree with TRBD2. The V gene end was trimmed by 1 base and the J gene end by 2 bases; junction bases not matched to a gene: 4. CDR1 PRHDT and CDR2 FYEKMQ come from the germline V gene (reference sequence). The CDR3 consists of 17 residues. The CDR3 nucleotides read TGTGCCAGCAGCTTAGTCGGACTAGCGGGAATCACAGATACGCAGTATTTT. It is translated as CASSLVGLAGITDTQYF.

V usage is TRBV28 and J usage is TRBJ2-7, with D possibly being TRBD2 (7 bases). V gave up 4 bases and J gave up 2 bases, with 9 bases separating them. Germline CDR1 MDHEN, CDR2 SYDVKM. The CDR3 is 13 residues long. The CDR3: CASSSGGPYEQYF. The CDR3 nucleotides read TGTGCCAGCAGTTCGGGGGGCCCCTACGAGCAGTACTTC.

The chain couples TRBV7-2 to TRBJ1-6; D not certain. The germline V gene encodes CDR1 SGHTA and CDR2 FQGNSA. V was cut by 3 bases and J by 0 bases, with 12 bases left in between. The CDR3 sequence is 17 residues long. As DNA, the CDR3 is TGTGCCAGCAGCTTCGAGGGTGCCCGCTCCTATAATTCACCCCTCCACTTT. Encoded protein: CASSFEGARSYNSPLHF.

The V call is TRBV21-1, the J call TRBJ2-5; the table assigns TRBD1, which was not confirmed against the DNA. TRBV21-1 is termed a pseudogene. The CDR3 loop spans 13 amino acids. As DNA, the CDR3 is TGTGCCAGCAGCATATCAGGTCAAGAGACCCAGTACTTC. Encoded protein: CASSISGQETQYF.

J is TRBJ1-4 and V is TRBV28; D is unclear. This CDR3 comprises 17 residues. V was shortened by 5 bases and J by 4 bases, with 20 bases between the two germline ends. Germline lookup yields CDR1 MDHEN and CDR2 SYDVKM. CDR3 sequence reads: CASSPGLLAEVNEKLFF. The DNA for the CDR3 is TGTGCCAGCAGTCCCGGATTGCTAGCGGAAGTTAATGAAAAACTGTTTTTT. The whole variable domain, remainder taken from reference TRBV28 and TRBJ1-4, is DVKVTQSSRYLVKRTGEKVFLECVQDMDHENMFWYRQDPGLGLRLIYFSYDVKMKEKGDIPEGYSVSREKKERFSLILESASTNQTSMYLCASSPGLLAEVNEKLFFGSGTQLSVL.

The chain links TRBV18 to TRBJ1-1, with D tentatively TRBD1 (5 bases). V was trimmed by 4 bases and J by 0 bases, leaving 9 bases between them. The V gene's germline CDR1 is KGHSH and CDR2 LQKENI. The CDR3 has 14 amino acids. As DNA, the CDR3 is TGTGCCAGCTCACGCAGGGATTTGAACACTGAAGCTTTCTTT. Residues: CASSRRDLNTEAFF.

This chain joins TRBV6-5 and TRBJ2-2; 7 bases map to TRBD2. This CDR3 is 16 amino acids long. V lost 0 bases to trimming and J lost 7 bases; unmatched junction nucleotides: 8. Germline values: CDR1 MNHEY, CDR2 SVGAGI. The CDR3 DNA follows: TGTGCCAGCAGTTACTCGGGAGGGAAGGTTGGCGGGGAGCTGTTTTTT. It translates to CASSYSGGKVGGELFF.

The chain has TRBV6-5 and TRBJ1-6; D might be TRBD1 (6 bases). Germline V lookup: CDR1 MNHEY, CDR2 SVGAGI. CDR3 size: 15 residues. The ends were cut back, 0 bases at V and 6 bases at J, with 9 bases in the middle. The CDR3, as DNA: TGTGCCAGCAGTTACTCGGCAGGGGTTAATTCACCCCTCCACTTT. It translates to CASSYSAGVNSPLHF.

This clone was seen a few times. The gene calls are TRBV12-3 or TRBV12-4 and TRBJ1-1; D remains unclear. Trimming removed 3 bases at V and 0 bases at J, with 5 bases between. The CDR3 is 13 residues long. This CDR3 is CASSLYMNTEAFF. The CDR3 DNA reads TGTGCCAGCAGTTTGTACATGAACACTGAAGCTTTCTTT.

This clone is a singleton in its sample. The chain links TRBV24-1 to TRBJ2-7, with 7 nucleotides matching TRBD2. The CDR3 covers 15 residues. J was trimmed by 5 bases and V by 3 bases; bases with no gene match: 9. Germline V lookup: CDR1 KGHDR, CDR2 SFDVKD. The DNA for the CDR3 is TGTGCCACCAGTGATGGGGGGAGGGGTAATAACGAGCAGTACTTC. Encoded protein: CATSDGGRGNNEQYF.

This clone was recorded once. CDR3 DNA sequence: TGTGCCAGCAGTTTAACAGGGTGGGATCAGCCCCAGCATTTT. Protein: CASSLTGWDQPQHF. The chain employs TRBV28 and TRBJ1-5; tentatively, D is TRBD1 (6 bases). V lost 2 bases and J lost 5, with 10 bases in between. In germline, CDR1 is MDHEN, CDR2 SYDVKM. The CDR3 runs to 14 residues.

V is TRBV4-1 and J is TRBJ2-1; 8 bases are shared with TRBD2. This CDR3 comprises 17 residues. Germline V CDR1 and CDR2: MGHRA, YSYEKL. V was pared by 0 bases and J by 3 bases, with 7 bases of the junction left unmatched. CDR3 nucleotide sequence: TGCGCCAGCAGCCAAGAGGTCCAGCGGGGGATCTACAATGAGCAGTTCTTC. Amino acid sequence: CASSQEVQRGIYNEQFF.

This chain uses TRBV7-3 with TRBJ2-2; 10 nucleotides line up with TRBD1. Trimming cost V 0 bases and J 3 bases; bases outside gene matches: 1. The CDR3 sequence is 16 residues long. Germline V lookup: CDR1 SGHTA, CDR2 FQGTGA. The CDR3 reads CASSLTGTGDTGELFF. In DNA form, the CDR3 reads TGTGCCAGCAGCTTAACGGGGACAGGGGACACCGGGGAGCTGTTTTTT.

The rearrangement links TRBV5-6 to TRBJ2-1; no firm D call. Trimming pared 3 bases from V and 8 bases from J, leaving 9 bases between. The germline V gene has CDR1 SGHDT and CDR2 YYEEEE. The CDR3 is 12 amino acids. The CDR3 region is CASSSNEDEQFF. The DNA of the CDR3 is TGTGCCAGCAGCTCAAACGAGGATGAGCAGTTCTTC.

This chain links TRBV4-1 with TRBJ2-3; 14 nucleotides line up with TRBD2. J lost 3 bases, V lost 5 bases, and 7 bases had no gene match. This CDR3 region has 17 residues. Germline V gives CDR1 MGHRA, CDR2 YSYEKL. CDR3 residues: CASSKGTSGSFTDTQYF. In DNA, the CDR3 is TGCGCCAGCAGCAAAGGGACTAGCGGGAGTTTTACAGATACGCAGTATTTT.

The chain has TRBV4-1 and TRBJ1-2; 9 bases line up with TRBD1. V dropped 0 bases and J dropped 8; count of bases not matched to a gene: 10. Germline V gene data show CDR1 as MGHRA and CDR2 as YSYEKL. The CDR3 has 16 residues. This chain's CDR3 is CASSQDGDREVEGYTF. CDR3 nucleotide sequence: TGCGCCAGCAGCCAAGATGGGGACAGGGAAGTTGAAGGCTACACCTTC.

The chain carries TRBV10-3 and TRBJ1-1; D might be TRBD1 (6 bases). Per germline, CDR1 ENHRY and CDR2 SYGVKD. Trimming stripped 2 bases from V and 1 base from J, with 11 bases between. The CDR3 extends over 15 amino acids. DNA for the CDR3: TGTGCCATCAGTGAGGAGACAGGAGAGAACACTGAAGCTTTCTTT. Amino acid sequence: CAISEETGENTEAFF.

CDR3 in DNA: TGTGCCAGCAACTTACTAGCGGGAGGGCCATTAGGCAATGAGCAGTTCTTC. Protein: CASNLLAGGPLGNEQFF. This chain uses TRBV27 with TRBJ2-1, with TRBD2 matching over 13 bases. Germline loops: CDR1 MNHEY, CDR2 SMNVEV (reference sequence). CDR3 length equals 17 residues. Losses at the gene ends were 7 bases for V and 6 bases for J; bases not matched to a gene: 12.

The gene calls are TRBV5-1 and TRBJ2-3; TRBD2 agrees at 12 bases. V was pared by 0 bases and J by 3 bases, with 11 bases of the junction left unmatched. This CDR3 comprises 19 residues. Per the germline V gene, CDR1 is SGHRS and CDR2 is YFSETQ. In DNA, the CDR3 is TGCGCCAGCAGCTTGGCCTCTAGCGGGAGGGCCGTTATGACAGATACGCAGTATTTT. It encodes CASSLASSGRAVMTDTQYF. Combining the CDR3 with reference TRBV5-1 and TRBJ2-3 gives the whole variable domain KAGVTQTPRYLIKTRGQQVTLSCSPISGHRSVSWYQQTPGQGLQFLFEYFSETQRNKGNFPGRFSGRQFSNSRSEMNVSTLELGDSALYLCASSLASSGRAVMTDTQYFGPGTRLTVL.

This chain connects TRBV5-1 to TRBJ1-2; TRBD1 matches 12 bases. V lost 0 bases and J lost 3; bases outside the gene matches: 9. Per the germline V gene, CDR1 is SGHRS and CDR2 is YFSETQ. CDR3 length: 18 amino acids. The CDR3 region is CASSLAGTGGLGDYGYTF. DNA for the CDR3: TGCGCCAGCAGCTTGGCCGGGACAGGGGGCCTTGGGGACTATGGCTACACCTTC.

Regarding this clone: Other DNA sequences in this specimen translate into the identical CDR3. The CDR3 DNA reads as TGTGCCAGCAGCTTGGACAGGGTTGGTGAAGCTTTCTTT. Protein: CASSLDRVGEAFF. J is TRBJ1-1 and V is TRBV5-4, with D possibly matching TRBD1 (6 bases). This CDR3 spans 13 amino acids. Trimming took off 0 bases at V and 7 bases at J, with 10 bases between the two ends. From germline, CDR1 is SGHNT and CDR2 YYREEE (reference sequence). Drawing the rest from reference TRBV5-4 and TRBJ1-1, the complete variable domain is ETGVTQSPTHLIKTRGQQVTLRCSSQSGHNTVSWYQQALGQGPQFIFQYYREEENGRGNFPPRFSGLQFPNYSSELNVNALELDDSALYLCASSLDRVGEAFFGQGTRLTVV.

The chain uses TRBV28 and TRBJ2-7; possible D gene TRBD2, 5 bases. Germline V gives CDR1 MDHEN, CDR2 SYDVKM. The CDR3 sequence is 14 residues long. V was clipped by 5 bases and J by 7 bases, with 18 bases between them. This chain's CDR3 is CASSQPGSSREQYF. DNA for the CDR3: TGTGCCAGCAGTCAACCTGGGAGTAGCAGGGAGCAGTACTTC.